This T cell receptor beta chain was identified in a study of blood T cell repertoires in COVID-19. Study-level background: The analysed material was cDNA or gDNA that came from T cells, B-cell-depleted T cells, or PBMCs.

Enrolled during active infection, Seattle patients were then followed longitudinally. The protocol was immunoSEQ multiplex PCR, while the TCRdb copy is restricted to in-frame clones and leaves out a portion. The data show hundreds of thousands of clones, with around 90% seen just once and around 3% held by the top ten. Source material: peripheral blood. This TCR came from a woman in her twenties or thirties with COVID-19, enrolled during active disease.

CDR3 DNA sequence: TGTGCCAGCAGTTTGTACAGCGGGGAGACCCAGTACTTC. This translates into CASSLYSGETQYF. The V and J genes are TRBV27 and TRBJ2-5, with a possible D match to TRBD2 (6 bases). CDR3 length equals 13 residues. Trimming stripped 3 bases from V and 5 bases from J, with 10 bases between. Germline V CDR1 and CDR2: MNHEY, SMNVEV (reference sequence).